This T cell receptor (beta chain) emerged from a study of T cell responses to AZD1222 COVID-19 vaccine. Points from the study as a whole: Among spike-specific TCRs, nearly half reportedly target unmutated variant regions.

Only in-frame clones appear in the TCRdb table, and some are missing; sequencing was by immunoSEQ multiplex PCR. The profile shows 95,000 to 150,000 clones, approximately 89% of them singletons. A word on this clone: The antigen is not known.

This TCR came from an adult who received the AZD1222 COVID-19 vaccine. Material: peripheral blood, obtained 28 days after the second AZD1222 dose.

The CDR3 nucleotides read TGTGCCAGCAGCGGCGGGAGTCCCTCTGGAAACACCATATATTTT. Its translation is CASSGGSPSGNTIYF. The V and J genes are TRBV3-1 (or the pseudogene TRBV3-2) and TRBJ1-3; D is undetermined. CDR1 and CDR2 (germline): LGHDT, YNNKEL (reference sequence). V dropped 5 bases and J dropped 0 bases, with 11 bases sitting between them. The length of the CDR3 is 15 residues.